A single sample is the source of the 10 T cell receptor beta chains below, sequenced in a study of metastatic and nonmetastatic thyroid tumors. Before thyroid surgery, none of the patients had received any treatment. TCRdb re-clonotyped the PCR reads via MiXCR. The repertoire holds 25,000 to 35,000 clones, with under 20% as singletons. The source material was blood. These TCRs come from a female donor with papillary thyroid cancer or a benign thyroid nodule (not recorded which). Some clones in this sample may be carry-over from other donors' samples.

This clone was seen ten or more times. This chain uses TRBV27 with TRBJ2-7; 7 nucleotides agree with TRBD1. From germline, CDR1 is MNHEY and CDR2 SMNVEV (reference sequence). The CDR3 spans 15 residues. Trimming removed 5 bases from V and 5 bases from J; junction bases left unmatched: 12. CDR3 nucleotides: TGTGCCAGCAGTCTCCGACAGGGTTCAATCCACGAGCAGTACTTC. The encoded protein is CASSLRQGSIHEQYF.

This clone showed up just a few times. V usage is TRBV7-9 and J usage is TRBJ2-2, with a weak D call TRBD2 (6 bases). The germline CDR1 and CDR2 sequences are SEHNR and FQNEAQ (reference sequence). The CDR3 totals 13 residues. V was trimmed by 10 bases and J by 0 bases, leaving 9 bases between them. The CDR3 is CANGEANTGELFF. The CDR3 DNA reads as TGTGCCAACGGGGAGGCGAACACCGGGGAGCTGTTTTTT.

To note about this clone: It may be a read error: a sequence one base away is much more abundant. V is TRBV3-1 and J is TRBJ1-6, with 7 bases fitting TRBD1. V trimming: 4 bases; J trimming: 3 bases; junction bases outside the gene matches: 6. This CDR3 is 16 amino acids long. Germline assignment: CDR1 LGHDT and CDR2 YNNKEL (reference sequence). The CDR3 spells CASSPRDSGYNSPLHF. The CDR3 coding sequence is TGTGCCAGCAGCCCTCGGGACAGCGGCTATAATTCACCCCTCCACTTT. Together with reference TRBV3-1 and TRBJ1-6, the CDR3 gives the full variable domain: DTAVSQTPKYLVTQMGNDKSIKCEQNLGHDTMYWYKQDSKKFLKIMFSYNNKELIINETVPNRFSPKSPDKAHLNLHINSLELGDSAVYFCASSPRDSGYNSPLHFGNGTRLTVT.

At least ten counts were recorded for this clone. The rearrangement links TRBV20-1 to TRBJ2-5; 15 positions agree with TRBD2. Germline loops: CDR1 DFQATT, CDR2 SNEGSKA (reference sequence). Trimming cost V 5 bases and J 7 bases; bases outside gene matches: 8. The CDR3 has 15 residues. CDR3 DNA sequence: TGCAGTGCTCCCTGGACTAGCGGGAGGGCTGGGACCCAGTACTTC. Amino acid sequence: CSAPWTSGRAGTQYF.

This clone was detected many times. The CDR3 bases are TGTGCCAGCAGCCAAGATCTGGGAGGGCAAAAGACCCAGTACTTC. It translates to CASSQDLGGQKTQYF. The chain joins TRBV3-1 to TRBJ2-5; 7 nucleotides match TRBD2. The J segment lost 6 bases and the V segment lost 0 bases, leaving 7 bases of the junction unmatched. Germline V gene sequence: CDR1 LGHDT, CDR2 YNNKEL (reference sequence). The CDR3 is 15 amino acids.

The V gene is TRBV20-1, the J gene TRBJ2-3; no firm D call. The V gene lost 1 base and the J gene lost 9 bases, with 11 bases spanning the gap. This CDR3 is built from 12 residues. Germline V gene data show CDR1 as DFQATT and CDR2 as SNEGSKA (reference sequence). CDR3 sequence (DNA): TGCAGTGCTAGAGCCAGTGTGGGAACGCAGTATTTT. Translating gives CSARASVGTQYF.

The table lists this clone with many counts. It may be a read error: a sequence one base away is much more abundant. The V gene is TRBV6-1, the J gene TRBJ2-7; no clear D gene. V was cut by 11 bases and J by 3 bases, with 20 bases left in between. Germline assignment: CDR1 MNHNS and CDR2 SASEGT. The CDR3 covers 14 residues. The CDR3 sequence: CAGILTGRDYEQYF. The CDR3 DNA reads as TGTGCCGGCATCCTAACCGGGCGTGACTACGAGCAGTACTTC.

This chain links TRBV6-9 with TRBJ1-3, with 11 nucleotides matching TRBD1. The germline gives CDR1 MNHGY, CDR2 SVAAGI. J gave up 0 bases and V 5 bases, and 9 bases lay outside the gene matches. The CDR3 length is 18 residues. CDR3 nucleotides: TGTGCCAGCAGTCGACCTGGGGACAGGGGGTTCTCTGGAAACACCATATATTTT. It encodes CASSRPGDRGFSGNTIYF.

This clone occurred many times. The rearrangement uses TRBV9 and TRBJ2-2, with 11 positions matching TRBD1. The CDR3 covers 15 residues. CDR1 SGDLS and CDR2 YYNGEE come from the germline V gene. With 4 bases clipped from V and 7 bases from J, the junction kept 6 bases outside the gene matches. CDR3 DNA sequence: TGTGCCAGCAGCATAAGGACAGGGGGCTACGGGGAGCTGTTTTTT. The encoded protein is CASSIRTGGYGELFF.

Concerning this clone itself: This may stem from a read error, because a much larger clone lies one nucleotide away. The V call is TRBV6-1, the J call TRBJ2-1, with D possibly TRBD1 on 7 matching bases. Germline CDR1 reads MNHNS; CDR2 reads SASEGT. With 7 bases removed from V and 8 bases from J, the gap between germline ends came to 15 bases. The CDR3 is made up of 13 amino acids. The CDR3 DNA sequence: TGTGCCAGCATCCACAGGGGCGGGGATGAGCAGTTCTTC. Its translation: CASIHRGGDEQFF.